This T cell receptor (beta chain) was obtained from a study of T cell responses to AZD1222 COVID-19 vaccine. About the study: Pooling covered second doses at about 4 or about 12 weeks. Points from the study as a whole: Two doses of AZD1222 preceded a rise in Spike-specific TCR breadth and depth. Among vaccine-associated CD4 TCRs, coverage spanned spike, with dominance at 160-218 and 743-854. There were mostly white British donors and more females than males, and clonal diversity was possibly underestimated.

Sequenced by immunoSEQ multiplex PCR; TCRdb stores in-frame clones only, minus some. The sample has more than 95,000 clones, about nine tenths seen once. Trimming removed 1 base from V and 3 bases from J, with 9 bases in between. Germline V gene data show CDR1 as SEHNR and CDR2 as FQNEAQ (reference sequence). This CDR3 is 14 amino acids long. This clone showed up just once. The antigen remains undetermined. The TCR comes from an adult in good health. This chain uses TRBV7-9 with TRBJ2-5; possible D gene TRBD2, 6 bases. The starting material was peripheral blood, obtained on day 0 of AZD1222 vaccination. CDR3 sequence: CASSLGGVEETQYF. CDR3 bases: TGTGCCAGCAGCTTAGGGGGGGTTGAAGAGACCCAGTACTTC.